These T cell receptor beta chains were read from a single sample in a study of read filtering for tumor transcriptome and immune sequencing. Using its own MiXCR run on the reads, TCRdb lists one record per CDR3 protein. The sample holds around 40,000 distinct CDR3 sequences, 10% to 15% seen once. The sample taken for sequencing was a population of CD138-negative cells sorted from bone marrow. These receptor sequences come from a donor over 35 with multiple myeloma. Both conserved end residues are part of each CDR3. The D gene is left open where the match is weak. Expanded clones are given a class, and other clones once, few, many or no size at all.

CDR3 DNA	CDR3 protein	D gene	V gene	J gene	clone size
TGTGCCAGCAGCCGACAGGGGGTTTCCACAGATACGCAGTATTTT	CASSRQGVSTDTQYF	TRBD1	TRBV3-1	TRBJ2-3	NA
TGTGCCAGCAGCCAACAGGGTTGGGGAACAACTAATGAAAAACTGTTTTTT	CASSQQGWGTTNEKLFF	NA	TRBV4-2	TRBJ1-4	many
TGTGCCAGCAGTGAATTAGCGGGGTCCTACGAGCAGTACTTC	CASSELAGSYEQYF	TRBD2	TRBV28	TRBJ2-7	many
TGTGCCAGCAGTTTGCACTACACAGATACGCAGTATTTT	CASSLHYTDTQYF	NA	TRBV27	TRBJ2-3	many
TGTGCCAGCATAATGGGGGGGCGAACGTACTTC	CASIMGGRTYF	NA	TRBV25-1	TRBJ2-7	NA
TGTGCCAGCAGCAAAGCAGCCCCCCAGTCACACACCGGGGAGCTGTTTTTT	CASSKAAPQSHTGELFF	NA	TRBV21-1	TRBJ2-2	NA
TGTGCTATCCAAGTTGGCACACTAACAGATACGCAGTGTTTT	CAIQVGTLTDTQCF	NA	TRBV12-5	TRBJ2-3	NA
TGTGCCAGCAGCCGCGACAGGGCGAGAGCCAAAAACATTCAGTACTTC	CASSRDRARAKNIQYF	TRBD1	TRBV6-5	TRBJ2-4	many
TGTGCCAGCAGTGCGTGGGCAGGGTCGGAGACCCAGTACTTC	CASSAWAGSETQYF	NA	TRBV27	TRBJ2-5	many
TGTGCCAGCAGGGCCCCAGAAGGACAAGATTATGAAAAACTGTTTTTT	CASRAPEGQDYEKLFF	NA	TRBV6-1	TRBJ1-4	many
TGCGCCAGCAGCCAAGACCAGGACGGGCCCTATCAGCCCCAGCATTTT	CASSQDQDGPYQPQHF	NA	TRBV4-1	TRBJ1-5	many
TGTGCCAGCTCCTTGGCAGGGCTGAACACCGGGGAGCTGTTTTTT	CASSLAGLNTGELFF	NA	TRBV7-2	TRBJ2-2	many
TGCGCCAGCAGCTTTAACGTTGCCTACGAGCAGTACTTC	CASSFNVAYEQYF	NA	TRBV5-1	TRBJ2-7	many
TGTGCCAGCAGACCCCTCATAGGGGACTCCTACAATGAGCAGTTCTTC	CASRPLIGDSYNEQFF	NA	TRBV9	TRBJ2-1	medium-sized
TGCAGTGCGCGGTCAGAGACCCAGTACTTC	CSARSETQYF	NA	TRBV20-1	TRBJ2-5	many
TGCAGTGCTGAGTCAGGTTCGAACACCGGGGAGCTGTTTTTT	CSAESGSNTGELFF	NA	TRBV20-1	TRBJ2-2	few
TGTGCCAGCAGCCAAGAACCCTTAGCAGGGGGCTCCTACAATGAGCAGTTCTTC	CASSQEPLAGGSYNEQFF	TRBD1	TRBV4-2	TRBJ2-1	many
TGCGCCAGCAGCCAAGTCCCATTGATACAGGGGATGAACACTGAAGCTTTCTTT	CASSQVPLIQGMNTEAFF	TRBD1	TRBV4-1	TRBJ1-1	many
TGCGCCAGCAGCTTGGAGGGGCTGGGCAATCAGCCCCAGCATTTT	CASSLEGLGNQPQHF	NA	TRBV5-1	TRBJ1-5	many
TGTGCCAGCAGTGAAGGAGGGGTAGGACTTGATACGCAGTATTTT	CASSEGGVGLDTQYF	NA	TRBV25-1	TRBJ2-3	many
TGCAGCGTTGTTGGGACTTATCCCGAAAACATTCAGTACTTC	CSVVGTYPENIQYF	NA	TRBV29-1	TRBJ2-4	many
TGTGCCAGCAGCTTTGGGGATTCCTCCTACGAGCAGTACTTC	CASSFGDSSYEQYF	NA	TRBV5-4	TRBJ2-7	many
TGTGCCAGCAGCTCCACTAGCGGGAGGACCGGGGAGCTGTTTTTT	CASSSTSGRTGELFF	TRBD2	TRBV7-2	TRBJ2-2	many
TGCGCCAGCAGCCTCACCGGACGGGGGAACGAGCAGTGCTTC	CASSLTGRGNEQCF	NA	TRBV4-1	TRBJ2-7	NA
TGCAGCGTTGATTGGCTAGCGACCCAAACAGATACGCAGTATTTT	CSVDWLATQTDTQYF	NA	TRBV29-1	TRBJ2-3	many
TGTGCCAGCAGTTACTCGTCAGGGATGTACACAGATACGCAGTATTTT	CASSYSSGMYTDTQYF	NA	TRBV6-5	TRBJ2-3	many
TGTGCCAGCAGCTTAGCGCAGGTAGATACGCAGTATTTT	CASSLAQVDTQYF	NA	TRBV7-6	TRBJ2-3	many
TGTGCCAGCAGCGGGATCGGGGCCGCTTTCGATGAGCAGTTCTTC	CASSGIGAAFDEQFF	NA	TRBV5-5	TRBJ2-1	many
TGTGCCAGCAGCTTAGGAGCGGGGGGGCCCGAGCAGTACTTC	CASSLGAGGPEQYF	TRBD2	TRBV7-2	TRBJ2-7	many
TGTGCCAGTAGTATAGGAGGGGGCGAATACAATCAGCCCCAGCATTTT	CASSIGGGEYNQPQHF	TRBD1	TRBV19	TRBJ1-5	many
TGCAGTGCTAGAGGGGGGGAACTCGACACCGGGGAGCTGTTTTTT	CSARGGELDTGELFF	NA	TRBV20-1	TRBJ2-2	many
TGTGCCAGCAGGCTAGCTCGGAACACCGGGGAGCTGTTTTTT	CASRLARNTGELFF	NA	TRBV6-6	TRBJ2-2	many
TGCAGTGCTAGAGATGGCGGGAGGTGGAACACTGAAGCTTTCTTT	CSARDGGRWNTEAFF	NA	TRBV20-1	TRBJ1-1	many
TGTGCCAGCAGCGTAGCTATGGGGGGGCGCTACAATGAGCAGTTCTTC	CASSVAMGGRYNEQFF	NA	TRBV9	TRBJ2-1	many
TGCAGTGCTAGAGTCTTAGGACTCGCCTACGAGCAGTACTTC	CSARVLGLAYEQYF	NA	TRBV20-1	TRBJ2-7	many
TGTGCCAGCAGCTTAACGGGTGACACTGAAGCTTTCTTT	CASSLTGDTEAFF	NA	TRBV7-6	TRBJ1-1	many
TGTGCCAGCAGCCAAGATATAGCGGGGGAGACCCAGTACTTC	CASSQDIAGETQYF	TRBD2	TRBV3-1	TRBJ2-5	many
TGCAGTGCTGGGACCCTCGGTGAGCAGTTCTTC	CSAGTLGEQFF	NA	TRBV20-1	TRBJ2-1	many
TGTGCCAGCGTGGGGACAGTAGCCTACGAGCAGTACTTC	CASVGTVAYEQYF	TRBD1	TRBV28	TRBJ2-7	many